These T cell receptor beta chains were read from a single sample in a study of blood T cell repertoires in COVID-19. The protocol was immunoSEQ multiplex PCR, while the TCRdb copy is restricted to in-frame clones and leaves out a portion. In the table there are about 180,000 clones, about 86% of which are singletons. The specimen was peripheral blood. Receptor source: a man between 45 and 60 years old with active or convalescent COVID-19. The conserved cysteine and the conserved F or W are not part of the CDR3 here. Each record gives: V gene, J gene, CDR3 protein.

v_gene: TRBV2; j_gene: TRBJ2-1; CDR3aa: ASSVGLAGVEQF
v_gene: TRBV2; j_gene: TRBJ1-1; CDR3aa: ASSKTRLNTEAF
v_gene: TRBV23-1; j_gene: TRBJ2-1; CDR3aa: ASSQAPAGERDNEQF
v_gene: TRBV5-1; j_gene: TRBJ1-6; CDR3aa: ASTGGDNSPLH
v_gene: TRBV3-1/TRBV3-2; j_gene: TRBJ1-1; CDR3aa: ASSPAYRRDLNTEAF
v_gene: TRBV7-2; j_gene: TRBJ2-3; CDR3aa: ASSSRDRDTQY
v_gene: TRBV18; j_gene: TRBJ1-6; CDR3aa: ASSPDQGESPLH
v_gene: TRBV4-1; j_gene: TRBJ2-1; CDR3aa: ASSPTGSGGHPPF
v_gene: TRBV6-5; j_gene: TRBJ1-1; CDR3aa: ASSSTRTGANTEAF
v_gene: TRBV3-1/TRBV3-2; j_gene: TRBJ2-2; CDR3aa: ASSQGGSSWTGELF
v_gene: TRBV6-4; j_gene: TRBJ1-4; CDR3aa: ASSTGIGEKLF
v_gene: TRBV5-5; j_gene: TRBJ2-7; CDR3aa: ASSWGTGPYEQY
v_gene: TRBV19; j_gene: TRBJ1-2; CDR3aa: ASSPDRGVGYT
v_gene: TRBV2; j_gene: TRBJ1-1; CDR3aa: ASSDGGVVAF
v_gene: TRBV6-6; j_gene: TRBJ2-6; CDR3aa: ASSPDREDVLT
v_gene: TRBV6-2/TRBV6-3; j_gene: TRBJ2-5; CDR3aa: ASSYDRVQKTQY
v_gene: TRBV19; j_gene: TRBJ1-2; CDR3aa: ASSTHPQGGSYGYT
v_gene: TRBV6-4; j_gene: TRBJ2-1; CDR3aa: ASSDSNTNSYNEQF
v_gene: TRBV6-4; j_gene: TRBJ1-1; CDR3aa: ASSQGENTEAF
v_gene: TRBV12-3/TRBV12-4; j_gene: TRBJ1-6; CDR3aa: ASLLGGNSPLH
v_gene: TRBV28; j_gene: TRBJ1-1; CDR3aa: ASSSTREAF
v_gene: TRBV9; j_gene: TRBJ2-7; CDR3aa: ASSVAGHSYEQY
v_gene: TRBV4-2; j_gene: TRBJ2-7; CDR3aa: ASSPLAGDSSYEQY
v_gene: TRBV19; j_gene: TRBJ2-3; CDR3aa: ASSSDRGRTTDTQY
v_gene: TRBV6-5; j_gene: TRBJ1-6; CDR3aa: ASRGTVNNSPLH
v_gene: TRBV10-3; j_gene: TRBJ2-3; CDR3aa: ASKERRDTQY
v_gene: TRBV11-2; j_gene: TRBJ1-2; CDR3aa: ASSFIQGNTGYT
v_gene: TRBV3-1/TRBV3-2; j_gene: TRBJ2-5; CDR3aa: ASSQTTGTQETQY
v_gene: TRBV2; j_gene: TRBJ2-1; CDR3aa: ASRSGTSGRKGEQF
v_gene: TRBV5-1; j_gene: TRBJ1-4; CDR3aa: ASSATTGQREKLF
v_gene: TRBV12-3/TRBV12-4; j_gene: TRBJ1-1; CDR3aa: ASSFGQGTEAF
v_gene: TRBV4-1; j_gene: TRBJ2-7; CDR3aa: ASSQDRQGNSYEQY
v_gene: TRBV18; j_gene: TRBJ2-2; CDR3aa: ATQHANTGELF
v_gene: TRBV7-6; j_gene: TRBJ1-3; CDR3aa: ASSLAGTASSGNTIY
v_gene: TRBV12-3/TRBV12-4; j_gene: TRBJ2-3; CDR3aa: ASSRDREDTQY
v_gene: TRBV2; j_gene: TRBJ2-7; CDR3aa: ASSPTYEQY
v_gene: TRBV3-1/TRBV3-2; j_gene: TRBJ1-2; CDR3aa: ASSPDSGTGAYGYT
v_gene: TRBV10-3; j_gene: TRBJ1-2; CDR3aa: AISTSTMERYNYGYT
v_gene: TRBV18; j_gene: TRBJ1-2; CDR3aa: ASSPPTTDGYT
v_gene: TRBV5-5; j_gene: TRBJ2-5; CDR3aa: ASSLQGYQETQY
v_gene: TRBV11-3; j_gene: TRBJ2-7; CDR3aa: ASSLGRQGRDEQY
v_gene: TRBV2; j_gene: TRBJ2-5; CDR3aa: ASNHKGLAGGETQY
v_gene: TRBV7-2; j_gene: TRBJ1-5; CDR3aa: ASSWGGKYQPQH
v_gene: TRBV28; j_gene: TRBJ2-4; CDR3aa: ASSFQGAGIAKNIQY
v_gene: TRBV28; j_gene: TRBJ2-7; CDR3aa: ASGPPGSGEQY
v_gene: TRBV7-9; j_gene: TRBJ1-5; CDR3aa: ASSADREGNQPQH
v_gene: TRBV29-1; j_gene: TRBJ2-5; CDR3aa: SVPTPNMWETQY
v_gene: TRBV6-4; j_gene: TRBJ1-2; CDR3aa: ASQTRQGASGYT